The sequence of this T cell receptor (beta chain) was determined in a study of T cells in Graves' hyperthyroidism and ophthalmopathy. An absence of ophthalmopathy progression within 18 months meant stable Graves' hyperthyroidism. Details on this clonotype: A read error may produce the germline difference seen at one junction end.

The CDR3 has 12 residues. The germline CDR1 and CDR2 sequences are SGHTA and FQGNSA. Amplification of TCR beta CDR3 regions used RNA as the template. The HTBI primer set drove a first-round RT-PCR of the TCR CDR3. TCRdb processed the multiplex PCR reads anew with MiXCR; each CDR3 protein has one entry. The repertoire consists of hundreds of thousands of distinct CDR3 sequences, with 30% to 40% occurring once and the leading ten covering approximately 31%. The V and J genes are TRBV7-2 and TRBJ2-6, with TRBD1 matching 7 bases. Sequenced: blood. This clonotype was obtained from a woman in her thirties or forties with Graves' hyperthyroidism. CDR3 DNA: TGTGCCAGCAGCTTGATTAGGGGGACAGACGCTTTC. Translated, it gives CASSLIRGTDAF.